This entry is about one T cell receptor beta chain. The antigen it binds to is not known. Base quality data are lacking; no much larger clone is found one base away. The method behind the library was the immunoSEQ multiplex PCR assay. TCRdb retrieved this table from immuneACCESS and kept in-frame rearrangements only. Not all clones are present; in checked studies, unresolved V genes account for under half, and no reason is known for the remainder. Recorded for this sample are 150,000 to 200,000 clones; around nine tenths of them occurred a single time. The ten largest clones capture 1.5% to 2% of the sample. This record belongs to a study of control samples from healthy donors and cancer patients (dated by TCRdb to the early 2020s). The CDR3 numbers 15 residues from cysteine through phenylalanine. The only DNA kept is the CDR3, 45 bases in frame from the first base. Relative to germline, V is 8 bases shorter and J is 6 bases shorter, with 20 bases between their ends. The germline V gene sets CDR1 to MNHEY and CDR2 to SVGAGI.

Sample: blood. The origin of this receptor is a man aged 18-30 years in good health. The V gene is TRBV6-5 and the J gene is TRBJ1-5; the D segment cannot be called with confidence. The nucleotides read TGTGCCAGCCTCCCCACTTTGGACCCGGGTCAGCCCCAGCATTTT. It is translated as CASLPTLDPGQPQHF.